This TCR beta chain stems from a study of a mutant IDH1 vaccine in newly diagnosed glioma. Study in general: Patients received vaccination from 4-6 weeks after radiotherapy alone, or with temozolomide cycles. Standard pretreatment was either radiotherapy, temozolomide, or, for most, radiochemotherapy with temozolomide.

Libraries were prepared by immunoSEQ multiplex PCR; TCRdb keeps only in-frame clonotypes and omits some of them. Among around 130,000 clones listed, about four fifths were seen once. The sample holds one count of this clone. Its specificity is not known. Per germline, CDR1 MNHNY and CDR2 SVGAGI (reference sequence). V was clipped by 11 bases and J by 3 bases, with 17 bases between them. The CDR3 covers 14 residues. Time point reported: week 11, during vaccination. Topical imiquimod accompanied each vaccine dose, which consisted of 300 ug of mutant IDH1 20-mer peptide. Every donor had a new WHO grade 3 or 4 astrocytoma that was IDH1-mutant, with loss of nuclear ATRX. Study-wide points: Pseudoprogression apparently lacked any relation to changes in top peripheral T cell clonotypes.

The receptor was derived from a man aged 35-49 years with glioma. Sequences were derived from PBMCs, sampled from a glioma patient whose treatment included an IDH1 peptide vaccine. The chain has TRBV6-6 and TRBJ1-5; D is ambiguous. The CDR3 DNA follows: TGTGCCGCCCGGGGAGGGATCCCCAATCAGCCCCAGCATTTT. Protein product: CAARGGIPNQPQHF.